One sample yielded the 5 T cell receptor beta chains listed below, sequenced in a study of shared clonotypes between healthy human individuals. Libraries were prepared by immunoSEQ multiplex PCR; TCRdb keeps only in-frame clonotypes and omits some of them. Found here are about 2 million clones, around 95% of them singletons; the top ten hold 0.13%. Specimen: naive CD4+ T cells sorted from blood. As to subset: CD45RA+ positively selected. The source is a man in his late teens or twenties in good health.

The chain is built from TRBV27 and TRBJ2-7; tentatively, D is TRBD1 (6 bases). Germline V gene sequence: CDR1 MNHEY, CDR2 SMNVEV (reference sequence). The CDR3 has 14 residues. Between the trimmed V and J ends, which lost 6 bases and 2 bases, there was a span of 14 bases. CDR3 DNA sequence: TGTGCCAGCAGCACCGGGACACCCCCCTACGAGCAGTACTTC. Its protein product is CASSTGTPPYEQYF.

The CDR3 DNA is TGTGCCAGCAGTCGAGAGATCCAAGAGACCCAGTACTTC. Its translation: CASSREIQETQYF. The gene calls are TRBV6-4 and TRBJ2-5; D remains ambiguous. V gave up 5 bases and J gave up 1 base, with 8 bases separating them. The germline gives CDR1 MRHNA, CDR2 SNTAGT. The length of the CDR3 is 13 residues.

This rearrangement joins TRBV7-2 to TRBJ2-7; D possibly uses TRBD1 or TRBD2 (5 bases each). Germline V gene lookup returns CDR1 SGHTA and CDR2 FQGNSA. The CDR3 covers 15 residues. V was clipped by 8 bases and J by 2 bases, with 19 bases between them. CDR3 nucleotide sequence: TGTGCCAGCGCTCCATCCAGGGACCTTACCTACGAGCAGTACTTC. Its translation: CASAPSRDLTYEQYF. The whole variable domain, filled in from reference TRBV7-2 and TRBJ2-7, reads GAGVSQSPSNKVTEKGKDVELRCDPISGHTALYWYRQSLGQGLEFLIYFQGNSAPDKSGLPSDRFSAERTGGSVSTLTIQRTQQEDSAVYLCASAPSRDLTYEQYFGPGTRLTVT.

CDR3 sequence reads: CASSDRGEQFF. The CDR3 DNA reads as TGTGCCAGCAGTGATCGGGGTGAGCAGTTCTTC. The J gene is TRBJ2-1, the V gene TRBV25-1, with a possible D match to TRBD2 (5 bases). CDR1 and CDR2 (germline): MGHDK, SYGVNS. V was cut by 3 bases and J by 9 bases, with 6 bases left in between. The CDR3 length is 11 residues.

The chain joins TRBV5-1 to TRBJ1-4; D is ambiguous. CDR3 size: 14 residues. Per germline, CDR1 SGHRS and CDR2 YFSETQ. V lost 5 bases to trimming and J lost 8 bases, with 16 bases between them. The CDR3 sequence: CASRADPGVEKLFF. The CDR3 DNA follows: TGCGCCAGCAGAGCGGACCCCGGCGTCGAAAAACTGTTTTTT.